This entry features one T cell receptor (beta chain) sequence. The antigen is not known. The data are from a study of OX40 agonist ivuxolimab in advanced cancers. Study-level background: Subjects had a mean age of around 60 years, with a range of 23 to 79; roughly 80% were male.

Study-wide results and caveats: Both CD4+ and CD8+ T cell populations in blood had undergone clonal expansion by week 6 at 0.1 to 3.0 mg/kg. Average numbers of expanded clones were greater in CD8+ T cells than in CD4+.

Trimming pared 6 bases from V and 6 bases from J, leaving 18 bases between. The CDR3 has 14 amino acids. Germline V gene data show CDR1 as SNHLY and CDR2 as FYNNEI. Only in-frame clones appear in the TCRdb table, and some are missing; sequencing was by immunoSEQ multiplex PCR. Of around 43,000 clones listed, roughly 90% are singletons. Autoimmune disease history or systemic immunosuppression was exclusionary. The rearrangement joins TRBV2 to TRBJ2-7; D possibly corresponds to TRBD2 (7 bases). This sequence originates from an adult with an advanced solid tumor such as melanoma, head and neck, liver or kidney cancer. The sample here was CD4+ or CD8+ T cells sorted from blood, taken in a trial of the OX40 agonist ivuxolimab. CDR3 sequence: CASRPFQGGGEQYF. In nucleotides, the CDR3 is TGTGCCAGCAGGCCTTTCCAGGGAGGGGGCGAGCAGTACTTC.